This T cell receptor beta chain comes out of a study of beta chain features in type 1 diabetes. Study summary: Cell yields, gender and age were similar in healthy donors and patients. Overall study findings and caveats: Researchers reported that naive, central memory and Treg TCRB repertoires appeared more similar in patients than in healthy donors. All four CD4+ subsets from Type 1 diabetes patients carried moderately but significantly shorter TCRB CDR3s. Using cDNA template may skew counts toward highly expressing activated cells.

Germline CDR1 is SGHAT and CDR2 is FQNNGV. The V and J ends lost 1 base and 5 bases, in that order; junction bases with no gene match: 7. The CDR3 loop spans 17 amino acids. With respect to this clone: As yet, its antigen is unknown.

Every bit of the isolated RNA underwent reverse transcription, so sequencing read expressed TCRB transcripts. Method: immunoSEQ multiplex PCR; TCRdb's copy keeps in-frame clones and lacks some. The sample has about 450,000 clones, about an eighth seen once. This chain joins TRBV11-2 and TRBJ2-1; 11 bases are a match to TRBD2. This receptor was identified in a woman aged 18 to 35 in good health. Sequencing was done on a sample of naive CD4+ T cells from blood. In DNA form, the CDR3 reads TGTGCCAGCAGCTTAGGGGGCCTAGCGGGAGGACACAATGAGCAGTTCTTC. Translated: CASSLGGLAGGHNEQFF.